This TCR beta chain was captured by sequencing in a study of response to subunit inactivated influenza vaccine. General study results and limits: The study's authors posited that every seasonal influenza vaccination enlists few new T cells.

Concerning this clonotype: What it binds is unknown.

Each CDR3 protein gets one entry after TCRdb re-called the RT-PCR reads with MiXCR. The sample records 860,000 or so distinct CDR3 sequences, 21% being singletons. Trimming pared 5 bases from V and 4 bases from J, leaving 9 bases between. This CDR3 has 13 residues. Germline lookup yields CDR1 MNHEY and CDR2 SVGEGT. The material was PBMCs from blood, obtained around 5 days after vaccination. This receptor was obtained from a man aged 50-60 years who received an inactivated influenza vaccine. The chain couples TRBV6-2 or TRBV6-3 to TRBJ2-1; D remains unclear. The CDR3 here is CASSGPIYNEQFF. CDR3 nucleotide sequence: TGTGCCAGCAGTGGACCGATTTACAATGAGCAGTTCTTC.